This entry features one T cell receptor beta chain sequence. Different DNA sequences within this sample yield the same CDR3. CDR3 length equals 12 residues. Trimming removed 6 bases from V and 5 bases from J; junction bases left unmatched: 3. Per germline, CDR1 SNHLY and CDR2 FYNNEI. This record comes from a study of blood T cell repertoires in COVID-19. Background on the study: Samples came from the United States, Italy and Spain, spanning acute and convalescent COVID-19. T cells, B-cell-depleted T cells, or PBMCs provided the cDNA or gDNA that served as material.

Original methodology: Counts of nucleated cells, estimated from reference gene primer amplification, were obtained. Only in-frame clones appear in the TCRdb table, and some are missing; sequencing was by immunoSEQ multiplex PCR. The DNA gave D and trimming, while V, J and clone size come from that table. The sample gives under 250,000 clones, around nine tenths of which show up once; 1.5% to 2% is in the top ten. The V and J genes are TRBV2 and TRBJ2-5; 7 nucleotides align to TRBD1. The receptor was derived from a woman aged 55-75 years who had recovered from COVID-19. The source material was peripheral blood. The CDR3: CASRTGSETQYF. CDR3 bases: TGTGCCAGCAGGACAGGGTCGGAGACCCAGTACTTC.